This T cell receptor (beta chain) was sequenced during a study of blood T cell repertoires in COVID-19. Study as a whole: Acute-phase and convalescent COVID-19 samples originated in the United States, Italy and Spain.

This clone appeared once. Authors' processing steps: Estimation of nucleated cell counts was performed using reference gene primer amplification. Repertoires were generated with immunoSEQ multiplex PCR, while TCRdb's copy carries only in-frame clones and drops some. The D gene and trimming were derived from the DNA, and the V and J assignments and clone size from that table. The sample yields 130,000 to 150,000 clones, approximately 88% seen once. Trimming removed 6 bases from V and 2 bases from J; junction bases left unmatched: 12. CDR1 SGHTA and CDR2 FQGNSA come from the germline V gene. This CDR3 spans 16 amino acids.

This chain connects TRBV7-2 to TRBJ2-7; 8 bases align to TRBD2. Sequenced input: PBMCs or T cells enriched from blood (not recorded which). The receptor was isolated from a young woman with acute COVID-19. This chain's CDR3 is CASSTGGGGSPYEQYF. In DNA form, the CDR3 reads TGTGCCAGCAGTACCGGGGGGGGCGGGAGCCCCTACGAGCAGTACTTC.